Presented here are 7 T cell receptor beta chains from one specimen sequenced in a study of T cell responses to AZD1222 COVID-19 vaccine. The table came from immunoSEQ multiplex PCR; TCRdb's copy has only in-frame clones and leaves some out. The sample has some 130,000 clones, roughly 90% seen once. Sequencing was performed on peripheral blood, taken on day 0 of AZD1222 vaccination. Receptors originate from an adult in good health.

CDR3 region: CATSDVDQPQHF. In DNA form, the CDR3 reads TGTGCCACCAGTGATGTAGATCAGCCCCAGCATTTT. The rearrangement joins TRBV24-1 to TRBJ1-5, with D hard to call. Germline V gene data show CDR1 as KGHDR and CDR2 as SFDVKD. The CDR3 sequence is 12 residues long. Trimming cost V 3 bases and J 5 bases, with 4 bases left between them.

The chain combines TRBV7-8 with TRBJ1-1; D not certain. From germline, CDR1 is SGHVS and CDR2 FQNEAQ. V lost 0 bases and J 5 bases, leaving 7 bases between the germline ends. CDR3 length: 13 residues. The CDR3, as DNA: TGTGCCAGCAGCTTAGCTTTAGGGACTGAAGCTTTCTTT. As protein: CASSLALGTEAFF.

The chain combines TRBV7-9 with TRBJ2-7, with D tentatively TRBD1 (6 bases). The CDR3 sequence is 15 residues long. Germline CDR1 is SEHNR and CDR2 is FQNEAQ (reference sequence). The V gene lost 2 bases and the J gene lost 1 base, with 12 bases spanning the gap. DNA of the CDR3: TGTGCCAGCAGCTTACAGGGGACCACATCCTACGAGCAGTACTTC. Translation: CASSLQGTTSYEQYF. Full variable domain (remainder filled in from reference TRBV7-9 and TRBJ2-7): DTGVSQNPRHKITKRGQNVTFRCDPISEHNRLYWYRQTLGQGPEFLTYFQNEAQLEKSRLLSDRFSAERPKGSFSTLEIQRTEQGDSAMYLCASSLQGTTSYEQYFGPGTRLTVT.

The sample holds one count of this clone. The chain links TRBV18 to TRBJ1-5; 7 bases match TRBD1. V lost 6 bases, J lost 5 bases, and 7 bases stayed unmatched. This CDR3 is built from 14 residues. The germline gives CDR1 KGHSH, CDR2 LQKENI. In nucleotides, the CDR3 is TGTGCCAGCTCCCTTACAGGGGTGGATCAGCCCCAGCATTTT. This sequence encodes CASSLTGVDQPQHF. Drawing the rest from reference TRBV18 and TRBJ1-5, the complete variable domain is NAGVMQNPRHLVRRRGQEARLRCSPMKGHSHVYWYRQLPEEGLKFMVYLQKENIIDESGMPKERFSAEFPKEGPSILRIQQVVRGDSAAYFCASSLTGVDQPQHFGDGTRLSIL.

V usage is TRBV18 and J usage is TRBJ2-1; D unclear. CDR3 length equals 11 residues. V gave up 2 bases and J gave up 10 bases, with 6 bases separating them. CDR1 and CDR2 from the germline V gene are KGHSH and LQKENI. DNA of the CDR3: TGTGCCAGCTCACCAATGGCCGAGCAGTTCTTC. Translated, it gives CASSPMAEQFF.

The rearrangement links TRBV29-1 to TRBJ2-7; tentatively, D is TRBD1 or TRBD2 (6 bases each). The CDR3 length is 12 residues. From germline, CDR1 is SQVTM and CDR2 ANQGSEA. Trimming removed 3 bases from V and 7 bases from J, with 13 bases in between. The CDR3: CSVDLGGREQYF. The CDR3 bases are TGCAGCGTTGACCTGGGGGGCAGGGAGCAGTACTTC.

The chain links TRBV24-1 to TRBJ2-3; the D is unclear. The germline V gene has CDR1 KGHDR and CDR2 SFDVKD. V lost 5 bases and J lost 2, with 13 bases in between. This CDR3 region has 15 residues. The CDR3 loop is CATSVSDSHTDTQYF. Here the CDR3 DNA reads TGTGCCACCAGTGTGTCAGATTCCCACACAGATACGCAGTATTTT.